This T cell receptor (beta chain) was captured in a study of glioma-infiltrating T cells after dendritic cell vaccination. Study observations and caveats: Estimated pretreatment TIL content predicted outcome after dendritic cell vaccination.

The CDR3 has 11 amino acids. The V gene's germline CDR1 is SGHAT and CDR2 FQNNGV. Sequencing used immunoSEQ multiplex PCR; TCRdb keeps in-frame clones, though not all of them. Found here are 55,000 to 75,000 clones, around 85% of them singletons; the top ten hold around 16%. The time point is: after dendritic cell vaccination, including at tumor progression/relapse. A word on this clone: Its antigen is not known. Sequence at one end of the junction differs from germline and may be a read error.

The source is a human donor with glioblastoma. This sample comprised blood, obtained after dendritic cell vaccination. The chain combines TRBV11-2 with TRBJ2-1, with TRBD2 identical over 8 bases. The chain's CDR3 is CASSSLAVEVF. The DNA of the CDR3 is TGTGCCAGCAGCTCACTAGCGGTGGAGGTCTTC.